This TCR beta chain originates from a study of blood T cell repertoires in COVID-19. Across the whole study: Whether acute or convalescent, the COVID-19 samples came from the United States, Italy and Spain. T cells, B-cell-depleted T cells, or PBMCs provided the cDNA or gDNA that served as material.

Original processing methods: Nucleated cell counts were estimated from reference gene primer amplification. The repertoire was sequenced with immunoSEQ multiplex PCR; TCRdb's copy has only in-frame clones and lacks some. V and J calls and clone size follow that table, whereas D and trimming were derived from the DNA. This sample carries 100,000 or so clones, 69% of them seen once, and the ten largest clones take roughly 6%. The sequenced material came from peripheral blood. The origin of this receptor is an elderly man with acute or convalescent COVID-19.

The CDR3 protein is CASSLTGSYEQYF. The CDR3 DNA follows: TGTGCCAGCAGTCTTACAGGGAGCTACGAGCAGTACTTC. The J gene is TRBJ2-7, the V gene TRBV12-3 or TRBV12-4; a weak D match, TRBD1 (6 bases). The CDR3 is made up of 13 amino acids. The V end was cut by 5 bases, the J end by 3 bases, with 11 bases between.